Following are 31 T cell receptor beta chains from one sample sequenced in a study of OX40 agonist ivuxolimab in advanced cancers. Library generation was performed with the immunoSEQ multiplex PCR assay. TCRdb carries this immuneACCESS record with in-frame sequences only. Its versions omit some clonotypes, under half of them owing to an unresolved V gene in the studies checked, with the rest unexplained. This sample comprises over 50,000 clones, approximately 83% of them detected only once. The top ten constitute roughly 13% of the sample. The specimen was CD4+ or CD8+ T cells sorted from blood, collected in a trial of the OX40 agonist ivuxolimab. These receptors came from an adult with an advanced solid tumor such as melanoma, head and neck, liver or kidney cancer.

In this sample, this clone turned up once. The chain is built from TRBV5-8 and TRBJ2-1, with D possibly matching TRBD2 (7 bases). The CDR3 length is 19 residues. Germline CDR1 is SGHTS and CDR2 is YDEGEE. The V end was cut by 3 bases, the J end by 6 bases, with 28 bases between. The CDR3 DNA follows: TGTGCCAGCAGCTCCGGGGTAGGACTAGTGGGGGGGCCTAGCAATGAGCAGTTCTTC. Its protein product is CASSSGVGLVGGPSNEQFF.

The J gene is TRBJ2-5, the V gene TRBV4-3, with 11 bases fitting TRBD2. V shed 4 bases, J shed 3 bases, and the junction held 7 bases outside the gene matches. Germline V gene data show CDR1 as LGHNA and CDR2 as YSLEER. The CDR3 covers 16 residues. Here the CDR3 DNA reads TGCGCCAGCAGCCCATATAGCGGGGGGGCTGAAGAGACCCAGTACTTC. Protein product: CASSPYSGGAEETQYF.

The chain employs TRBV5-6 and TRBJ1-5; D uncertain. CDR1 and CDR2 (germline): SGHDT, YYEEEE. The CDR3 is 12 amino acids. Trimming cost V 0 bases and J 4 bases, with 2 bases left between them. CDR3 coding DNA: TGTGCCAGCAGCTTGGAGAATCAGCCCCAGCATTTT. Translation: CASSLENQPQHF.

The chain couples TRBV7-9 to TRBJ1-1; a possible D gene is TRBD1 (5 bases). The V and J ends lost 3 bases and 1 base respectively, with 6 bases between them. Germline CDR1 is SEHNR and CDR2 is FQNEAQ (reference sequence). The CDR3 consists of 13 residues. The CDR3 region is CASSLTANTEAFF. In nucleotides, the CDR3 is TGTGCCAGCAGCTTGACAGCGAACACTGAAGCTTTCTTT.

The chain uses TRBV9 and TRBJ1-4; TRBD1 is a possible D gene (5 bases). CDR3 length: 17 amino acids. Trimming removed 1 base from V and 4 bases from J, with 17 bases in between. Germline V gives CDR1 SGDLS, CDR2 YYNGEE. In DNA, the CDR3 is TGTGCCAGCAGCGTATCGTACAGTGGGGGGATTAATGAAAAACTGTTTTTT. This translates into CASSVSYSGGINEKLFF. Looking up the rest from reference TRBV9 and TRBJ1-4 gives the full variable domain: DSGVTQTPKHLITATGQRVTLRCSPRSGDLSVYWYQQSLDQGLQFLIQYYNGEERAKGNILERFSAQQFPDLHSELNLSSLELGDSALYFCASSVSYSGGINEKLFFGSGTQLSVL.

The CDR3 bases are TGTGCCAGCAGCTCGGACCTGAGAGAGACCCAGTACTTC. It encodes CASSSDLRETQYF. The chain employs TRBV7-2 and TRBJ2-5; D is unresolved. CDR3 size: 13 residues. V was trimmed by 4 bases and J by 4 bases, leaving 10 bases between them. CDR1 and CDR2 (germline): SGHTA, FQGNSA.

The rearrangement links TRBV6-7 to TRBJ1-5; TRBD1 is a possible D gene (6 bases). TRBV6-7 is known as an ORF, though its function is uncertain. The CDR3 covers 18 residues. Trimming shortened V by 0 bases and J by 3 bases, and 18 bases separated the two germline ends. In nucleotides, the CDR3 is TGTGCCAGCAGTTACTCGAAAAGGGACATCCTCCCCAATCAGCCCCAGCATTTT. This translates into CASSYSKRDILPNQPQHF.

This clone was seen a single time. The rearrangement joins TRBV7-2 to TRBJ1-1; 7 nucleotides align to TRBD1. This CDR3 contains 19 residues. V was pared by 1 base and J by 3 bases, with 17 bases of the junction left unmatched. Germline lookup yields CDR1 SGHTA and CDR2 FQGNSA. DNA of the CDR3: TGTGCCAGCAGCTTAGAACTTCGGGGGGGCGACAGGGTTTACACTGAAGCTTTCTTT. Encoded protein: CASSLELRGGDRVYTEAFF.

The chain is built from TRBV28 and TRBJ2-2; D remains unclear. The V end was cut by 3 bases, the J end by 6 bases, with 2 bases between. The germline gives CDR1 MDHEN, CDR2 SYDVKM. The length of the CDR3 is 11 residues. This CDR3 reads CASSLAGELFF. Here the CDR3 DNA reads TGTGCCAGCAGTTTGGCCGGGGAGCTGTTTTTT.

The rearrangement joins TRBV4-3 to TRBJ1-2; no definite D call. This CDR3 is built from 13 residues. Per the germline V gene, CDR1 is LGHNA and CDR2 is YSLEER. Trimming took 0 bases from V and 5 from J, leaving 7 bases between them. The CDR3 nucleotides are TGCGCCAGCAGCCAAGATTTGAGATATGGCTACACCTTC. This translates into CASSQDLRYGYTF.

As for this clone: The junction departs from the called germline gene at one end, perhaps through a read error. This chain connects TRBV7-6 to TRBJ1-2; D unresolved. This CDR3 contains 12 residues. Germline V gene lookup returns CDR1 SGHVS and CDR2 FNYEAQ. CDR3 sequence: CASSLHGSSIPF. The CDR3 nucleotides are TGTGCCAGCAGCTTACATGGCTCCTCTATTCCCTTC.

Notes on this clone: This is likely a read error, given that the CDR3 carries no conserved phenylalanine or tryptophan at its end. This CDR3 reads CASRPAGIGSPLHL. Written as DNA, the CDR3 is TGTGCCAGCAGGCCGGCGGGTATAGGTTCACCCCTCCACCTT. This rearrangement joins TRBV27 to TRBJ1-6; no definite D call. The V gene's germline CDR1 is MNHEY and CDR2 SMNVEV (reference sequence). V gave up 6 bases and J gave up 9 bases, with 15 bases separating them. The CDR3 is made up of 14 amino acids.

The V and J genes are TRBV5-4 and TRBJ2-2; a possible D gene is TRBD2 (5 bases). The CDR3 consists of 15 residues. Germline loops: CDR1 SGHNT, CDR2 YYREEE (reference sequence). V was pared by 4 bases and J by 0 bases, with 10 bases between. DNA of the CDR3: TGTGCCAGCAGCCTGGAGGTCTCGAACACCGGGGAGCTGTTTTTT. Its protein is CASSLEVSNTGELFF.

The chain carries TRBV18 and TRBJ2-7, with TRBD2 as a possible D gene (5 bases). The CDR3 has 16 residues. V was trimmed by 0 bases and J by 3 bases, leaving 15 bases between them. Per germline, CDR1 KGHSH and CDR2 LQKENI. CDR3 in amino acids: CASSPPEGHRDYEQYF. The CDR3 DNA reads TGTGCCAGCTCACCACCCGAGGGTCATCGTGACTACGAGCAGTACTTC. Full variable domain (remainder filled in from reference TRBV18 and TRBJ2-7): NAGVMQNPRHLVRRRGQEARLRCSPMKGHSHVYWYRQLPEEGLKFMVYLQKENIIDESGMPKERFSAEFPKEGPSILRIQQVVRGDSAAYFCASSPPEGHRDYEQYFGPGTRLTVT.

The chain combines TRBV5-1 with TRBJ1-2; D may be TRBD1 (6 bases). The ends were cut back, 4 bases at V and 6 bases at J, with 25 bases in the middle. The CDR3 consists of 17 residues. Germline CDR1 and CDR2: SGHRS and YFSETQ. In nucleotides, the CDR3 is TGCGCCAGCAGCACCCTTGAAGTGTTCAGGGGAAGTAATGGCTACACCTTC. This codes for CASSTLEVFRGSNGYTF.

This clone has just a few counts. This chain connects TRBV15 to TRBJ2-1; possible D gene TRBD2, 5 bases. The germline CDR1 and CDR2 sequences are LNHNV and YYDKDF (reference sequence). The CDR3 spans 18 residues. Trimming took off 3 bases at V and 0 bases at J, with 18 bases between the two ends. The CDR3 loop is CATSRDSSGPSSYNEQFF. The CDR3 nucleotides are TGTGCCACCAGCAGGGACTCCAGCGGACCTAGCTCCTACAATGAGCAGTTCTTC.

The chain recombines TRBV11-2 with TRBJ1-2; 7 bases are a match to TRBD1. In germline, CDR1 is SGHAT, CDR2 FQNNGV. Trimming cost V 2 bases and J 2 bases; bases outside gene matches: 8. The CDR3 consists of 16 residues. The CDR3, as DNA: TGTGCCAGCAGCTTAAGCACAGCGACAGGGAACTATGGCTACACCTTC. Protein sequence: CASSLSTATGNYGYTF.

V usage is TRBV19 and J usage is TRBJ2-7; no firm D call. V dropped 5 bases and J dropped 6 bases, with 8 bases sitting between them. The CDR3 extends over 11 amino acids. From germline, CDR1 is LNHDA and CDR2 SQIVND (reference sequence). In nucleotides, the CDR3 is TGTGCCAGTAGTCTAGGAGTCGAGCAGTACTTC. Amino acids: CASSLGVEQYF.

The CDR3 sequence: CASSFGGHGYTF. The DNA of the CDR3 is TGCGCCAGCAGCTTTGGGGGGCATGGCTACACCTTC. This chain uses TRBV5-1 with TRBJ1-2, with D possibly matching TRBD1 (6 bases). Germline CDR1 and CDR2: SGHRS and YFSETQ. The CDR3 length is 12 residues. V was trimmed by 2 bases and J by 6 bases, leaving 8 bases between them.

This clone was seen a few times. J is TRBJ1-1 and V is TRBV4-1, with 7 positions matching TRBD1. The germline V gene encodes CDR1 MGHRA and CDR2 YSYEKL. Germline trimming cut 3 bases from V and 1 base from J; bases unmatched to any gene: 5. The CDR3 is 15 residues long. CDR3 DNA: TGCGCCAGCAGCCACGACAGGGTGCAGAACACTGAAGCTTTCTTT. This codes for CASSHDRVQNTEAFF.

This clone was seen a single time. V is TRBV6-1 and J is TRBJ1-1; D gene unclear. The germline V gene encodes CDR1 MNHNS and CDR2 SASEGT. V lost 5 bases and J 7 bases, leaving 11 bases between the germline ends. This CDR3 comprises 12 residues. CDR3 protein: CASSPTAGEAFF. As DNA, the CDR3 is TGTGCCAGCAGTCCCACCGCGGGTGAAGCTTTCTTT.

The V gene is TRBV27, the J gene TRBJ2-1; TRBD1 matches at 7 bases. Losses at the gene ends were 7 bases for V and 2 bases for J; bases not matched to a gene: 5. The CDR3 is 14 residues long. CDR1 MNHEY and CDR2 SMNVEV come from the germline V gene (reference sequence). CDR3 nucleotide sequence: TGTGCCAGCATTAGACAGGGTCCCTACAATGAGCAGTTCTTC. It yields the protein CASIRQGPYNEQFF.

The genes are TRBV15 and TRBJ2-7; a weak D match, TRBD1 (5 bases). Trimming took off 0 bases at V and 2 bases at J, with 11 bases between the two ends. The CDR3 runs to 15 residues. Germline-derived CDR1 and CDR2 are LNHNV and YYDKDF (reference sequence). Here the CDR3 reads CATSRDRGETYEQYF. In nucleotides, the CDR3 is TGTGCCACCAGCAGAGATAGGGGCGAGACCTACGAGCAGTACTTC.

This clone was seen once. This chain uses TRBV7-9 with TRBJ1-4; 9 bases map to TRBD1. Germline V gives CDR1 SEHNR, CDR2 FQNEAQ (reference sequence). The junction had 10 bases not matched to a gene; V was cut back by 4 bases and J by 4 bases. This CDR3 contains 17 residues. The CDR3 DNA is TGTGCCAGCAGCTCAAGTACAGGGGGCTTCCTTAATGAAAAACTGTTTTTT. Translation gives CASSSSTGGFLNEKLFF.

The rearrangement uses TRBV13 and TRBJ2-3, with D unresolved. The V gene lost 2 bases and the J gene lost 3 bases, with 3 bases spanning the gap. There are 12 residues in the CDR3. The germline CDR1 and CDR2 sequences are PRHDT and FYEKMQ (reference sequence). The CDR3 spells CASSLWTDTQYF. For the CDR3, the DNA is TGTGCCAGCAGCTTATGGACAGATACGCAGTATTTT. The full variable domain, completed using reference TRBV13 and TRBJ2-3, is AAGVIQSPRHLIKEKRETATLKCYPIPRHDTVYWYQQGPGQDPQFLISFYEKMQSDKGSIPDRFSAQQFSDYHSELNMSSLELGDSALYFCASSLWTDTQYFGPGTRLTVL.

The chain uses TRBV9 and TRBJ2-7, with D tentatively TRBD2 (6 bases). The CDR3 runs to 14 residues. The V end lost 3 bases, the J end lost 4 bases, and 14 bases lay between the germline ends. Germline CDR1 SGDLS, CDR2 YYNGEE. The CDR3 is CASSAGLAMYEQYF. The CDR3, as DNA: TGTGCCAGCAGCGCCGGCCTAGCGATGTACGAGCAGTACTTC.

This chain joins TRBV10-3 and TRBJ1-4; D possibly corresponds to TRBD1 (5 bases). The CDR3 is made up of 14 amino acids. Germline CDR1 and CDR2: ENHRY and SYGVKD. Between the trimmed V and J ends, which lost 0 bases and 8 bases, there was a span of 10 bases. The CDR3 region is CAISESGGGEKLFF. CDR3 coding DNA: TGTGCCATCAGTGAGTCGGGGGGTGGAGAAAAACTGTTTTTT.

The rearrangement uses TRBV5-1 and TRBJ2-2; D remains ambiguous. The CDR3 contains 13 residues. The V and J ends lost 0 bases and 5 bases respectively, with 5 bases between them. Germline values: CDR1 SGHRS, CDR2 YFSETQ. Written as DNA, the CDR3 is TGCGCCAGCAGCTTGGATGATACCGGGGAGCTGTTTTTT. As protein: CASSLDDTGELFF.

The rearrangement links TRBV28 to TRBJ2-7; a possible D gene is TRBD1 (6 bases). There are 14 residues in the CDR3. The ends were cut back, 7 bases at V and 0 bases at J, with 13 bases in the middle. CDR1 is MDHEN, CDR2 SYDVKM, per germline. The CDR3 loop reads CASNLQGSSYEQYF. The CDR3 DNA follows: TGTGCCAGCAACCTACAGGGTTCCTCCTACGAGCAGTACTTC.

A single count supports this clone. The rearrangement uses TRBV6-5 and TRBJ2-7; TRBD1 aligns across 8 bases. Germline-derived CDR1 and CDR2 are MNHEY and SVGAGI. The CDR3 is 15 residues long. V was pared by 9 bases and J by 4 bases, with 14 bases of the junction left unmatched. The CDR3 loop reads CASSPFGQGFYEQYF. The CDR3 nucleotides are TGTGCCAGTTCACCCTTTGGACAGGGTTTTTACGAGCAGTACTTC.

V gene TRBV6-5 combines with J gene TRBJ2-5; either TRBD1 or TRBD2 may supply D (5 bases each). Germline CDR1 MNHEY, CDR2 SVGAGI. The CDR3 runs to 14 residues. V was trimmed by 4 bases and J by 1 base, leaving 10 bases between them. The CDR3 reads CASSSWGFQETQYF. The CDR3 DNA sequence: TGTGCCAGCAGTTCCTGGGGGTTCCAAGAGACCCAGTACTTC.